This record looks at one T cell receptor (beta chain) sequence and its context. Generated by immunoSEQ multiplex PCR, the TCRdb table keeps only in-frame clones and is missing some. The data contain about 250,000 clones, 80% to 90% of them singletons. The participants were between about 18 and 90 years old and came from 24 US areas. Donors in Cohort 3 counted as recovered after two negative PCRs, clearance, or symptom resolution. The data belong to a study of blood T cell repertoires in COVID-19. The CDR3 contains 13 residues. Looked up from germline, CDR1 is MGHDK and CDR2 is SYGVNS. Trimming shortened V by 3 bases and J by 4 bases, and 4 bases separated the two germline ends.

J is TRBJ1-6 and V is TRBV25-1; D uncertain. This sequence was found in a woman aged 18 to 35 who had recovered from COVID-19. What was sequenced was PBMCs or T cells enriched from blood (not recorded which). The CDR3 coding sequence is TGTGCCAGCAGTGACAGGTATAATTCACCCCTCCACTTT. Translating gives CASSDRYNSPLHF.